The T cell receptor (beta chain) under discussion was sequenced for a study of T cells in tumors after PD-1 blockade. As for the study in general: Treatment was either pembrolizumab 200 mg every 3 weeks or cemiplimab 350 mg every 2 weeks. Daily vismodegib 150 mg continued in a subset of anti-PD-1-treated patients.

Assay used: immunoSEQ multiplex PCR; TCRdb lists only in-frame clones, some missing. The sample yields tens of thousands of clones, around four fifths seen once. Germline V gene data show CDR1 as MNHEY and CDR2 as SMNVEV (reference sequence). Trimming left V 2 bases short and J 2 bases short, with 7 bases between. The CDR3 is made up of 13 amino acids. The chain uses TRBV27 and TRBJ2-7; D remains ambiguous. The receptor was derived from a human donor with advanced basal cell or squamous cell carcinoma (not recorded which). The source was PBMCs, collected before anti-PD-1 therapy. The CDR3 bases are TGTGCCAGCAGTTTAGCAGTTACCTACGAGCAGTACTTC. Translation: CASSLAVTYEQYF.